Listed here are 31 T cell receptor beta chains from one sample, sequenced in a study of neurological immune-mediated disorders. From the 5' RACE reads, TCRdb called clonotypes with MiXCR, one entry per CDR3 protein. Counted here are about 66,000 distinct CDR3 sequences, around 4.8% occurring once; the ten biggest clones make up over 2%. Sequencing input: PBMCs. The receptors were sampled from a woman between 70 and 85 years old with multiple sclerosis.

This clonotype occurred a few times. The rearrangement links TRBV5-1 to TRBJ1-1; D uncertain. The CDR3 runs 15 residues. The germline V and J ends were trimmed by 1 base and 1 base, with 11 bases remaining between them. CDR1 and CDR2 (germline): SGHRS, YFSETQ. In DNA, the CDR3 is TGCGCCAGCAGCTTGCAATTGCGGCCGAACACTGAAGCTTTCTTT. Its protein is CASSLQLRPNTEAFF.

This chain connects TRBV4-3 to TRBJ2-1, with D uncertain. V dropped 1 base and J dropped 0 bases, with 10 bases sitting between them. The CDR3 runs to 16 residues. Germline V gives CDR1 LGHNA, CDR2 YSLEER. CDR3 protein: CASSQAPLSSYNEQFF. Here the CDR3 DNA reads TGCGCCAGCAGCCAAGCCCCCCTGAGCTCCTACAATGAGCAGTTCTTC.

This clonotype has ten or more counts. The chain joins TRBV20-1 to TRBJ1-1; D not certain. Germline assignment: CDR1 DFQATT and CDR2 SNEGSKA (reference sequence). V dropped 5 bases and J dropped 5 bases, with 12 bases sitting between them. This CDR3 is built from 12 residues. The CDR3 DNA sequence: TGCAGTGCTCATAGGAGTGGAACTGAAGCTTTCTTT. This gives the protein CSAHRSGTEAFF.

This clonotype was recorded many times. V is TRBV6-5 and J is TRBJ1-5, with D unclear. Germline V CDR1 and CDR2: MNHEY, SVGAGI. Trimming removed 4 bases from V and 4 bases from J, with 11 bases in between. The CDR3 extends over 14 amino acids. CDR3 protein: CASSSAGGNQPQHF. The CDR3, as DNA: TGTGCCAGCAGTTCCGCCGGCGGGAATCAGCCCCAGCATTTT.

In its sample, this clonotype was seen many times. CDR3 protein: CASSLEGQGTEAFF. The CDR3, as DNA: TGCGCCAGCAGCCTAGAGGGACAGGGGACTGAAGCTTTCTTT. V and J are TRBV5-1 and TRBJ1-1; 10 bases are a match to TRBD1. CDR3 size: 14 residues. The J segment lost 5 bases and the V segment lost 4 bases, leaving 5 bases of the junction unmatched. In germline, CDR1 is SGHRS, CDR2 YFSETQ.

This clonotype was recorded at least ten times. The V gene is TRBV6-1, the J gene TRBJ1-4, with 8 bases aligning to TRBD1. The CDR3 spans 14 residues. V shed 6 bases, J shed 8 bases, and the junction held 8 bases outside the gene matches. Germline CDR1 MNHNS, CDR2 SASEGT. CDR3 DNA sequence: TGTGCCAGCAGAAGACAGGGGTTCGGGGAAAAACTGTTTTTT. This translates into CASRRQGFGEKLFF.

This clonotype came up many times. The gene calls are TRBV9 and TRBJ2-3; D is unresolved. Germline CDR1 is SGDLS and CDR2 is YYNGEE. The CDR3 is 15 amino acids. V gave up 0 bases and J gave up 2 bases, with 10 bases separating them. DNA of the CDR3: TGTGCCAGCAGCGTAGGTCGCGGAAACACAGATACGCAGTATTTT. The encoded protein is CASSVGRGNTDTQYF.

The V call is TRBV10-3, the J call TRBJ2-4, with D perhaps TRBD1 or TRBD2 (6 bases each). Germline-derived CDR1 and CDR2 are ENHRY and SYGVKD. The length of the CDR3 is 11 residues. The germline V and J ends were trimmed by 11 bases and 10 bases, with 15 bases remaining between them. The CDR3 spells CASRDTGIQYF. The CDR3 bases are TGTGCCTCGCGGGACACAGGGATTCAGTACTTC.

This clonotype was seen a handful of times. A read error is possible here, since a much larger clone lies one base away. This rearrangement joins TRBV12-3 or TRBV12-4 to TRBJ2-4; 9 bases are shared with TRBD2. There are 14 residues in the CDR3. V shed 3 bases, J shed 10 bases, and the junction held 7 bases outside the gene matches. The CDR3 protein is CASSLGSGGKIQYF. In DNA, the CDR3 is TGTGCCAGCAGTTTGGGTAGCGGGGGAAAAATTCAGTACTTC.

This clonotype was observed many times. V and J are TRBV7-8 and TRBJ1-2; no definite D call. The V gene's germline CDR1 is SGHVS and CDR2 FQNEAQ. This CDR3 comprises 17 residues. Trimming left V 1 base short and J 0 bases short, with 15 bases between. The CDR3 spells CASSLVLRITANYGYTF. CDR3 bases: TGTGCCAGCAGCTTAGTTCTCCGTATAACAGCTAACTATGGCTACACCTTC.

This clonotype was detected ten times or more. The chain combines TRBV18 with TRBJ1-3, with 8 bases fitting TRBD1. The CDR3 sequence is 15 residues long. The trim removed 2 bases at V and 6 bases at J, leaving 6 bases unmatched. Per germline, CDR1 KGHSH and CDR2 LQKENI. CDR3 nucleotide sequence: TGTGCCAGCTCACCATTTGGGACAGGTGAAAACACCATATATTTT. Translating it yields CASSPFGTGENTIYF.

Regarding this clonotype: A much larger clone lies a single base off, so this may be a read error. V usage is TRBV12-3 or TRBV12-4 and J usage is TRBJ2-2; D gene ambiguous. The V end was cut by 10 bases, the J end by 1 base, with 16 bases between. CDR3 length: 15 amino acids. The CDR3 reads CANRTVGRNTGELFF. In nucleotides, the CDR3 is TGTGCCAACAGAACAGTCGGGCGGAACACCGGGGAGCTGTTTTTT.

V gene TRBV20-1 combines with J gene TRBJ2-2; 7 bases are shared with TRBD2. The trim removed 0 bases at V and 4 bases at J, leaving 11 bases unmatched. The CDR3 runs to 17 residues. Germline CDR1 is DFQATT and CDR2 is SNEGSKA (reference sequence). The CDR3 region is CSARDVGGPSGTGELFF. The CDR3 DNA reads TGCAGTGCTAGAGATGTGGGAGGGCCTTCGGGCACCGGGGAGCTGTTTTTT.

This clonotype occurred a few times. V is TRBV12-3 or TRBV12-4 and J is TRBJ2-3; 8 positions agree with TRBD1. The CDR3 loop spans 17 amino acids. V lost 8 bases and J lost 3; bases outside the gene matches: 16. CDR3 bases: TGTGCCAGCGGAAGACCCGGACGGACAGGGAAGACAGATACGCAGTATTTT. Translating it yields CASGRPGRTGKTDTQYF.

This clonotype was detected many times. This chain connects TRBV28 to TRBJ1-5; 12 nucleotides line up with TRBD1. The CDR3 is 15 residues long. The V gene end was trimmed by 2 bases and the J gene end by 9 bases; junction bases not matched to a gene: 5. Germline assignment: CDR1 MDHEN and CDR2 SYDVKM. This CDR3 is CASSLGGTGGRPQHF. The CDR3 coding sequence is TGTGCCAGCAGTTTAGGGGGGACAGGGGGCCGGCCCCAGCATTTT.

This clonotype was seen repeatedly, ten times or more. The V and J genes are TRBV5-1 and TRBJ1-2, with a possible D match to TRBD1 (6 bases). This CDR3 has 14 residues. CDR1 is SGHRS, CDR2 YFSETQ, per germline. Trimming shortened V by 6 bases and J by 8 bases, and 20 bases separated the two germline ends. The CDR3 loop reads CASNPGAGSRGYTF. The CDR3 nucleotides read TGCGCCAGCAATCCAGGGGCGGGATCTCGAGGCTACACCTTC.

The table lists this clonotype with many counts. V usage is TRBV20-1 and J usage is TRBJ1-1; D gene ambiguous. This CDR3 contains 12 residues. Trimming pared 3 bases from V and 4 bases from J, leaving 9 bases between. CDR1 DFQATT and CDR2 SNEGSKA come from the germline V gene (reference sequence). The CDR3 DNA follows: TGCAGTGCTAGGGGCAGCTCCACTGAAGCTTTCTTT. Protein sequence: CSARGSSTEAFF.

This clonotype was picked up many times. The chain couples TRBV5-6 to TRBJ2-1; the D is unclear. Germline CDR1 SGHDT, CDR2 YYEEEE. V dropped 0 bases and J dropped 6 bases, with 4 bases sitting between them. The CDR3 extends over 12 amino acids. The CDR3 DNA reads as TGTGCCAGCAGCTTGGAACCCAATGAGCAGTTCTTC. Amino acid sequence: CASSLEPNEQFF.

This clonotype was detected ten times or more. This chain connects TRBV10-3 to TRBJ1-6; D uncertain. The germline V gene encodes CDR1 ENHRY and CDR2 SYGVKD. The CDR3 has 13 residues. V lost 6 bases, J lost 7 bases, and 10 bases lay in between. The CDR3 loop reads CAIRPNKNSPLHF. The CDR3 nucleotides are TGTGCCATCAGACCCAACAAGAATTCACCCCTCCACTTT.

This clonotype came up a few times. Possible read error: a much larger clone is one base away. CDR3 sequence reads: CASSPGGTMSHEQYF. In DNA form, the CDR3 reads TGTGCCAGCAGTCCAGGGGGGACTATGTCCCACGAGCAGTACTTC. This chain connects TRBV12-3 or TRBV12-4 to TRBJ2-7; either TRBD1 or TRBD2 may fit D (7 bases each). V was trimmed by 5 bases and J by 5 bases, leaving 19 bases between them. The CDR3 has 15 amino acids.

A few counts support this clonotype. CDR3 region: CASSYSGGVISYEQYF. The CDR3 DNA reads TGTGCCAGCAGTTATAGTGGCGGAGTCATATCCTACGAGCAGTACTTC. J is TRBJ2-7 and V is TRBV6-2 or TRBV6-3; D not certain. CDR3 length: 16 residues. Germline CDR1 and CDR2: MNHEY and SVGEGT. With 3 bases removed from V and 1 base from J, the gap between germline ends came to 16 bases.

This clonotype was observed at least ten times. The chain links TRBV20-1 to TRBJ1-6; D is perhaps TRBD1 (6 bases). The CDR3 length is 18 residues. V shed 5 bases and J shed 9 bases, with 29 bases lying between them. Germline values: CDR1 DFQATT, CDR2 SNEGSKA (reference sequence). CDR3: CSAEATEGDKKPGSPLHF. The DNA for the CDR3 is TGCAGTGCTGAAGCCACTGAGGGGGACAAAAAACCGGGTTCACCCCTCCACTTT.

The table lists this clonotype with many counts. Here the CDR3 reads CASSLATGTSYNEQFF. In DNA form, the CDR3 reads TGCGCCAGCAGCTTGGCCACCGGGACTTCTTACAATGAGCAGTTCTTC. The chain is built from TRBV5-1 and TRBJ2-1; tentatively, D is TRBD2 (6 bases). CDR1 and CDR2 from the germline V gene are SGHRS and YFSETQ. The CDR3 runs 16 residues. V shed 0 bases and J shed 4 bases, with 14 bases lying between them. The full variable domain, rest sourced from reference TRBV5-1 and TRBJ2-1, is KAGVTQTPRYLIKTRGQQVTLSCSPISGHRSVSWYQQTPGQGLQFLFEYFSETQRNKGNFPGRFSGRQFSNSRSEMNVSTLELGDSALYLCASSLATGTSYNEQFFGPGTRLTVL.

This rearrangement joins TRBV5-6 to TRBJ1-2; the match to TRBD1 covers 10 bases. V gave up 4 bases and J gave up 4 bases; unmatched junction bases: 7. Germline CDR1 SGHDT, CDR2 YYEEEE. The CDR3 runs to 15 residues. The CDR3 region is CASSVNRDRGYGYTF. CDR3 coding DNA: TGTGCCAGCAGCGTCAACCGGGACAGGGGCTATGGCTACACCTTC.

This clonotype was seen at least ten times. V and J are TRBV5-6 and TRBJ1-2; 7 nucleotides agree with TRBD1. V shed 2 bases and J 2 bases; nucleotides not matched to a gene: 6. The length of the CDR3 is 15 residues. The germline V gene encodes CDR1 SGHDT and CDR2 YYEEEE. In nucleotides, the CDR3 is TGTGCCAGCAGCTTCAGGGGGACGAAGAACTATGGCTACACCTTC. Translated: CASSFRGTKNYGYTF. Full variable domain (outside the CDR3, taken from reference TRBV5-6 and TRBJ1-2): DAGVTQSPTHLIKTRGQQVTLRCSPKSGHDTVSWYQQALGQGPQFIFQYYEEEERQRGNFPDRFSGHQFPNYSSELNVNALLLGDSALYLCASSFRGTKNYGYTFGSGTRLTVV.

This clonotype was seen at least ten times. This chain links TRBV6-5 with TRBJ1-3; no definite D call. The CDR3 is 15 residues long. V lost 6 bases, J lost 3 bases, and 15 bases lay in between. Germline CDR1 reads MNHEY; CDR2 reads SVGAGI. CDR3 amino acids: CASRGTARRGNTIYF. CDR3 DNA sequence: TGTGCCAGCAGAGGCACAGCGCGCCGTGGAAACACCATATATTTT.

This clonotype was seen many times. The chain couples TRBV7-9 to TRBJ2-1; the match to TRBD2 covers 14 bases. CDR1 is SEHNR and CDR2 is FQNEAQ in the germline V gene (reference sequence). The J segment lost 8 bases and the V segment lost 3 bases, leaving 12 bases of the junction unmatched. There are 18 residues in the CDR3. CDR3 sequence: CASSLAASPGLAGDEQFF. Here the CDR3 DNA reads TGTGCCAGCAGCTTGGCCGCATCCCCGGGACTAGCGGGAGATGAGCAGTTCTTC.

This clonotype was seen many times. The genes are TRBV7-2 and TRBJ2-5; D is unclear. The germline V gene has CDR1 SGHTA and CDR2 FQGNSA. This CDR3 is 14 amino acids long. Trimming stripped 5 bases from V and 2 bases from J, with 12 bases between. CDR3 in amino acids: CASSLNYLQETQYF. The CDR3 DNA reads TGTGCCAGCAGCCTGAACTACCTACAAGAGACCCAGTACTTC.

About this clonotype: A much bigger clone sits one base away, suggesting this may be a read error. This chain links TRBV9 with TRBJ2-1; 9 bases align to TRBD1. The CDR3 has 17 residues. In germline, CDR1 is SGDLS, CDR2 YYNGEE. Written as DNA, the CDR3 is TGTGTCAGCAGCCCCCGTCTGGGGACAGGGTTGGCCAATGAGCAGTTCTTC. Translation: CVSSPRLGTGLANEQFF.

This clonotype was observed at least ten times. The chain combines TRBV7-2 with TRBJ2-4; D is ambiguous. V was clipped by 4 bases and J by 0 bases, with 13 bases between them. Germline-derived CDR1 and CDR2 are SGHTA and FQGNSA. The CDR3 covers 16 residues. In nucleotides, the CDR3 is TGTGCCAGCAGCTCCAGTGGGTCACTAGCCAAAAACATTCAGTACTTC. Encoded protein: CASSSSGSLAKNIQYF.

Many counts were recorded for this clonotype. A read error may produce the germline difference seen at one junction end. CDR3 sequence: CASSLEAEGNF. The DNA of the CDR3 is TGTGCCAGCAGCTTAGAGGCCGAGGGGAACTTC. V usage is TRBV13 and J usage is TRBJ2-4; D may be TRBD1 or TRBD2 (5 bases each). The germline CDR1 and CDR2 sequences are PRHDT and FYEKMQ (reference sequence). The length of the CDR3 is 11 residues.